This TCR gamma chain was retrieved from a study of γδ T cells in repeated Plasmodium falciparum infection. This clone appeared a few times. Its target is unknown. A far larger clone is only one base removed, so a read error is likely. This CDR3 is also generated by other DNA sequences in the sample. Overall study findings and caveats: Vgamma9/Vdelta2+ T cells showed a stable polyclonal repertoire with shared TCRgamma sequences.

Vgamma9/Vdelta2+ and Vdelta2-negative gammadelta T cells were flow-sorted from PBMC for bulk sequencing. TCRdb fed the multiplex PCR reads into CATT to redo clone calling. This table has approximately 32,000 gamma-chain clones, 1.4% appearing once. The CDR3 spans 14 residues. CDR1 VTNTFY and CDR2 YDVSTARD come from the germline V gene (reference sequence). Material: gamma-delta T cells from blood. The chain uses TRGV3 and TRGJP2. Here the J gene was assigned by germline matching of the DNA, as TCRdb has none. The clonotype was recovered from a pool of human donors (malaria-infected and uninfected, not separated). CDR3 region: CATWEYSSDWIKTF. As DNA, the CDR3 is TGTGCCACCTGGGAGTATAGCAGTGATTGGATCAAGACGTTT.